This TCR beta chain was recovered during a study of T-cell memory formation after mild COVID-19. CDR3 length: 16 amino acids. Losses at the gene ends were 2 bases for V and 2 bases for J; bases not matched to a gene: 5. Germline-derived CDR1 and CDR2 are KGHSH and LQKENI. The TCR alpha and TCR beta cDNA libraries, bearing sample barcodes and UMIs, were generated by 5'RACE using constant-segment primers. TCRdb re-called the 5' RACE reads with MiXCR, one entry per CDR3 protein. The table records about 130,000 distinct CDR3 sequences, about 6% of them present only once. This clonotype originated in an adult woman who had mild COVID-19 (a few samples of this study predate the infection). Cell type and time point are not known. The gene calls are TRBV18 and TRBJ2-5; 10 bases are a match to TRBD2. The sequencing input was PBMCs or a T cell subset sorted from them (not recorded which). The CDR3 DNA reads as TGTGCCAGCTCACCAGTAGCGGGAGGATTACAAGAGACCCAGTACTTC. Translation gives CASSPVAGGLQETQYF. Looking up the rest from reference TRBV18 and TRBJ2-5 gives the full variable domain: NAGVMQNPRHLVRRRGQEARLRCSPMKGHSHVYWYRQLPEEGLKFMVYLQKENIIDESGMPKERFSAEFPKEGPSILRIQQVVRGDSAAYFCASSPVAGGLQETQYFGPGTRLLVL.